This T cell receptor beta chain was observed in a study of T cells in Graves' hyperthyroidism and ophthalmopathy. TCR beta CDR3 sequences were amplified from RNA transcripts. Researchers ran a first-round RT-PCR on the TCR CDR3 using the HTBI primer set. TCRdb passed the multiplex PCR reads through MiXCR, listing each CDR3 protein once. The sample has approximately 370,000 distinct CDR3 sequences, roughly a sixth seen once. Ten or more counts support this clonotype. Its antigen is still unknown. Study-level results: Clonotypes that were expanded in thyroid above 0.001 mostly appeared in blood too.

The CDR3 has 14 amino acids. CDR1 MDHEN and CDR2 SYDVKM come from the germline V gene. Sequenced: blood. The chain couples TRBV28 to TRBJ1-6, with TRBD1 as a possible D gene (5 bases). The source of this sequence is a woman in her thirties with Graves' hyperthyroidism that later progressed to Graves' ophthalmopathy. The CDR3 DNA sequence: TGTGCTGTATCCGGGGCCGATTATAATTCACCCCTCCACTTT. Residues: CAVSGADYNSPLHF.